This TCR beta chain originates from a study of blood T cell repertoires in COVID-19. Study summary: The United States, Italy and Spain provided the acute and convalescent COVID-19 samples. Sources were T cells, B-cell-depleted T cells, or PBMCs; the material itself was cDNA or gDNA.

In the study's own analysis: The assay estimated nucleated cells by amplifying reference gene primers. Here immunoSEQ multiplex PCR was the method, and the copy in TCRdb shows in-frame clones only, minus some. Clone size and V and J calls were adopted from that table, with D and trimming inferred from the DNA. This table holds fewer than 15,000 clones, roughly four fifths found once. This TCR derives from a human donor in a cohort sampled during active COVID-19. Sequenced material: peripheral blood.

The CDR3: CSVDLWGQGSDTQYF. For the CDR3, the DNA is TGCAGCGTTGACCTTTGGGGACAGGGCTCAGATACGCAGTATTTT. This sequence joins TRBV29-1 and TRBJ2-3, with 9 nucleotides matching TRBD1. This CDR3 has 15 amino acids. Trimming cost V 3 bases and J 4 bases; bases outside gene matches: 8. Germline V gene lookup returns CDR1 SQVTM and CDR2 ANQGSEA.